This section outlines one TCR beta chain sequence together with its context. Antigen: not known. Per individual, the PBMC samples numbered at least one pre-ART and at least two post-ART. HIV-positive participants were all treated in the United States. Specimens held about 0.9-11 million cryopreserved PBMC prior to DNA extraction. The run of the v3.0 immunoSEQ assay was at survey level. Assay used: immunoSEQ multiplex PCR; TCRdb lists only in-frame clones, some missing. The data contain 30,000 to 40,000 clones, about 85% of them singletons. This sample was included in a study of long-term antiretroviral therapy in people with HIV. Study results and caveats: When set beside controls, HIV repertoires had CDR3 length ranges that were narrower.

Per germline, CDR1 SGHVS and CDR2 FQNEAQ. The CDR3 is 13 residues long. V gave up 5 bases and J gave up 5 bases, with 12 bases separating them. This clonotype originated in a man aged 18 to 29 with HIV. Sample: unsorted PBMCs, taken 1.9 years after starting antiretroviral therapy. The chain has TRBV7-8 and TRBJ1-1; D gene unclear. The CDR3 loop is CASSPPAVTEAFF. The CDR3 nucleotides read TGTGCCAGCAGCCCCCCAGCGGTAACTGAAGCTTTCTTT.